This T cell receptor beta chain was profiled in a study of blood T cell repertoires in COVID-19. This clone was observed once. The data were produced by immunoSEQ multiplex PCR, yet TCRdb's version contains in-frame clones alone and is incomplete. The table lists tens of thousands of clones, 92% of them singletons, with 5% to 7% in the top ten. The CDR3 contains 15 residues. V trimming: 6 bases; J trimming: 4 bases; junction bases outside the gene matches: 11. CDR1 MNHEY and CDR2 SMNVEV come from the germline V gene (reference sequence). The genes are TRBV27 and TRBJ1-2; the match to TRBD1 covers 7 bases. Sequencing input: peripheral blood. This clonotype was obtained from a human donor in a cohort sampled during active COVID-19. The CDR3 spells CASSRDSNVLYGYTF. Here the CDR3 DNA reads TGTGCCAGCAGCAGGGACAGCAACGTGCTCTATGGCTACACCTTC.